One sample yielded the 5 T cell receptor beta chains listed below, sequenced in a study of blood T cell repertoires in COVID-19. The method was immunoSEQ multiplex PCR; TCRdb's version includes in-frame clones alone and lacks a portion of them. This sample has hundreds of thousands of clones; 75% to 85% occur once, and the top ten carry 6% to 9.5%. Specimen: peripheral blood. The receptors derive from a woman aged 45-65 years with acute or convalescent COVID-19.

This chain connects TRBV5-1 to TRBJ2-5; tentative D call: TRBD1 (6 bases). V dropped 1 base and J dropped 6 bases, with 16 bases sitting between them. CDR1 SGHRS and CDR2 YFSETQ come from the germline V gene. The CDR3 contains 15 residues. The CDR3 DNA sequence: TGCGCCAGCAGCTTGCGTGTCAGGGGTTGGAAGACCCAGTACTTC. Amino acids: CASSLRVRGWKTQYF. Together with reference TRBV5-1 and TRBJ2-5, the CDR3 gives the full variable domain: KAGVTQTPRYLIKTRGQQVTLSCSPISGHRSVSWYQQTPGQGLQFLFEYFSETQRNKGNFPGRFSGRQFSNSRSEMNVSTLELGDSALYLCASSLRVRGWKTQYFGPGTRLLVL.

The chain couples TRBV10-3 to TRBJ2-5; 7 bases are a match to TRBD1. Looked up from germline, CDR1 is ENHRY and CDR2 is SYGVKD. Trimming cost V 5 bases and J 3 bases; bases outside gene matches: 0. The CDR3 runs 12 residues. The CDR3 nucleotides are TGTGCCATCAGTACAGGGGAAGAGACCCAGTACTTC. Translation: CAISTGEETQYF.

The V gene is TRBV6-5, the J gene TRBJ2-1, with D perhaps matching TRBD2 (7 bases). V lost 7 bases and J 10 bases, leaving 17 bases between the germline ends. Germline loops: CDR1 MNHEY, CDR2 SVGAGI. The CDR3 covers 13 residues. CDR3 DNA: TGTGCCAGCACACCCCCGGGGGGCCAAGAGCAGTTCTTC. It encodes CASTPPGGQEQFF.

The chain couples TRBV6-5 to TRBJ1-6; D not resolved. V lost 0 bases and J lost 0, with 6 bases in between. The V gene's germline CDR1 is MNHEY and CDR2 SVGAGI. The CDR3 sequence is 16 residues long. Written as DNA, the CDR3 is TGTGCCAGCAGTTACTCTGAGAGCTCCTATAATTCACCCCTCCACTTT. This translates into CASSYSESSYNSPLHF.

The chain carries TRBV28 and TRBJ2-1; 10 nucleotides line up with TRBD2. With 4 bases clipped from V and 2 bases from J, the junction kept 2 bases outside the gene matches. Germline V gene lookup returns CDR1 MDHEN and CDR2 SYDVKM. The CDR3 runs to 15 residues. The CDR3 here is CASSSSGSTYNEQFF. The CDR3 region has the DNA TGTGCCAGCAGTTCTAGCGGGAGTACCTACAATGAGCAGTTCTTC. Drawing the rest from reference TRBV28 and TRBJ2-1, the complete variable domain is DVKVTQSSRYLVKRTGEKVFLECVQDMDHENMFWYRQDPGLGLRLIYFSYDVKMKEKGDIPEGYSVSREKKERFSLILESASTNQTSMYLCASSSSGSTYNEQFFGPGTRLTVL.